These 25 T cell receptor beta chains were sequenced from one sample in a study of blood T cell repertoires in COVID-19. Clones were read by immunoSEQ multiplex PCR, and TCRdb kept only the in-frame ones, dropping some. This sample carries some 50,000 clones, 80% to 90% of them seen once, and the ten largest clones take around 7%. Sequenced input: peripheral blood. The source of these receptors is a man aged 40-55 years with acute or convalescent COVID-19.

The chain combines TRBV6-5 with TRBJ1-2; 10 bases agree with TRBD1. Germline V gene lookup returns CDR1 MNHEY and CDR2 SVGAGI. Germline trimming cut 6 bases from V and 6 bases from J; bases unmatched to any gene: 4. This CDR3 is 13 amino acids long. The CDR3 nucleotides are TGTGCCAGCAGCCTCGGGACAGGGGATGGCTACACCTTC. As protein: CASSLGTGDGYTF.

V gene TRBV2 combines with J gene TRBJ1-3; the D gene is possibly TRBD1 (6 bases). Germline V gives CDR1 SNHLY, CDR2 FYNNEI. This CDR3 region has 14 residues. Trimming shortened V by 6 bases and J by 2 bases, and 11 bases separated the two germline ends. CDR3: CASRAPGAGNTIYF. DNA for the CDR3: TGTGCCAGCAGGGCTCCAGGGGCTGGAAACACCATATATTTT.

The V call is TRBV27, the J call TRBJ2-3; 7 nucleotides agree with TRBD1. The ends lost 6 bases at V and 1 base at J; junction bases unmatched: 4. Germline lookup yields CDR1 MNHEY and CDR2 SMNVEV (reference sequence). There are 14 residues in the CDR3. The CDR3 protein is CASRRDSRTDTQYF. CDR3 DNA sequence: TGTGCCAGCAGGAGGGACAGCCGCACAGATACGCAGTATTTT.

The rearrangement links TRBV2 to TRBJ1-2, with TRBD1 matching over 9 bases. Germline CDR1 reads SNHLY; CDR2 reads FYNNEI. CDR3 size: 15 residues. Losses at the gene ends were 7 bases for V and 4 bases for J; bases not matched to a gene: 10. In DNA form, the CDR3 reads TGTGCCAGCACCCTGGGGGGACAGGGCGCCTATGGCTACACCTTC. Protein sequence: CASTLGGQGAYGYTF.

J is TRBJ1-5 and V is TRBV29-1; D call uncertain. Per the germline V gene, CDR1 is SQVTM and CDR2 is ANQGSEA. The length of the CDR3 is 12 residues. The V and J ends lost 7 bases and 7 bases respectively, with 14 bases between them. The CDR3 nucleotides read TGCAGCGGCTTCTTCCCGGGGCAGCCCCAGCATTTT. This sequence encodes CSGFFPGQPQHF.

This chain uses TRBV28 with TRBJ1-5, with D unresolved. Looked up from germline, CDR1 is MDHEN and CDR2 is SYDVKM. The CDR3 covers 16 residues. The germline V and J ends were trimmed by 1 base and 4 bases, with 14 bases remaining between them. The CDR3 DNA reads as TGTGCCAGCAGTTTATACAAGGACGGGGAAAATCAGCCCCAGCATTTT. Translating gives CASSLYKDGENQPQHF.

V and J are TRBV3-1 (or the pseudogene TRBV3-2) and TRBJ2-2; 12 bases fit TRBD1. Germline V lookup: CDR1 LGHDT, CDR2 YNNKEL (reference sequence). After removal of 4 bases from V and 7 bases from J, the junction contained 7 bases not matched to a gene. The CDR3 is made up of 16 amino acids. The CDR3 DNA follows: TGTGCCAGCAGCCGTGGGACAGGGGGCTTTGGCGGGGAGCTGTTTTTT. Protein: CASSRGTGGFGGELFF.

The gene calls are TRBV9 and TRBJ1-6, with D possibly being TRBD1 (5 bases). From germline, CDR1 is SGDLS and CDR2 YYNGEE. The CDR3 is 15 amino acids. The V and J ends lost 0 bases and 7 bases respectively, with 11 bases between them. The CDR3 is CASSVGRVGNSPLHF. CDR3 coding DNA: TGTGCCAGCAGCGTAGGCAGGGTCGGCAATTCACCCCTCCACTTT. Drawing the rest from reference TRBV9 and TRBJ1-6, the complete variable domain is DSGVTQTPKHLITATGQRVTLRCSPRSGDLSVYWYQQSLDQGLQFLIQYYNGEERAKGNILERFSAQQFPDLHSELNLSSLELGDSALYFCASSVGRVGNSPLHFGNGTRLTVT.

The gene calls are TRBV28 and TRBJ1-2; the D gene is possibly TRBD1 (5 bases). Germline loops: CDR1 MDHEN, CDR2 SYDVKM. With 7 bases removed from V and 5 bases from J, the gap between germline ends came to 14 bases. This CDR3 comprises 13 residues. CDR3 nucleotide sequence: TGTGCCAGCAATCTTCGGGGGACTTATGGCTACACCTTC. Amino acids: CASNLRGTYGYTF.

J is TRBJ1-1 and V is TRBV3-1 (or the pseudogene TRBV3-2); D call uncertain. The CDR3 consists of 14 residues. V gave up 1 base and J gave up 1 base, with 7 bases separating them. Germline V gene lookup returns CDR1 LGHDT and CDR2 YNNKEL (reference sequence). This chain's CDR3 is CASSQVGGNTEAFF. In DNA form, the CDR3 reads TGTGCCAGCAGCCAAGTCGGAGGGAACACTGAAGCTTTCTTT.

The V and J genes are TRBV5-1 and TRBJ1-2; possibly TRBD1 for D (5 bases). CDR1 is SGHRS and CDR2 is YFSETQ in the germline V gene. The CDR3 extends over 14 amino acids. V was pared by 3 bases and J by 7 bases, with 16 bases between. The CDR3 DNA reads as TGCGCCAGCAGCTCTGGGGGAGGGAGCGGTGGCTACACCTTC. Translated: CASSSGGGSGGYTF.

The CDR3, as DNA: TGTGCCAGCAGCTCCTTCGGGACAGCTAATAGCAATCAGCCCCAGCATTTT. It yields the protein CASSSFGTANSNQPQHF. The chain has TRBV7-8 and TRBJ1-5; 7 positions agree with TRBD1. V lost 4 bases, J lost 0 bases, and 9 bases stayed unmatched. Germline assignment: CDR1 SGHVS and CDR2 FQNEAQ. The CDR3 is 17 amino acids.

This clone is a singleton in its sample. This chain uses TRBV10-3 with TRBJ2-1; perhaps TRBD2 as D (6 bases). The V end was cut by 3 bases, the J end by 4 bases, with 16 bases between. The CDR3 is 16 residues long. Germline V gene data show CDR1 as ENHRY and CDR2 as SYGVKD. Written as DNA, the CDR3 is TGTGCCATCAGTGATAGGGGCGGGGCCGGATACAATGAGCAGTTCTTC. It codes for CAISDRGGAGYNEQFF.

This clone showed up just a few times. V usage is TRBV21-1 and J usage is TRBJ2-5; the D call TRBD1 from the table was never checked on the DNA. TRBV21-1 counts as a pseudogene. This CDR3 is built from 16 residues. The CDR3 sequence: CASSNGPRGPFGTQYF. CDR3 DNA sequence: TGTGCCAGCAGCAATGGGCCAAGGGGGCCGTTTGGGACCCAGTACTTC.

As concerns this clone: One junction end does not reproduce the germline sequence, and a read error may be involved. The chain carries TRBV7-2 and TRBJ2-1, with a possible D match to TRBD2 (6 bases). Germline V gene lookup returns CDR1 SGHTA and CDR2 FQGNSA. The CDR3 runs 18 residues. CDR3 sequence (DNA): TGTGCCAGCAGCTTAGCGCTAATGTGGGGACTCTCCCACAATGAGCAGTTCTTC. As protein: CASSLALMWGLSHNEQFF.

The chain links TRBV5-1 to TRBJ2-6; D remains ambiguous. V was clipped by 2 bases and J by 4 bases, with 4 bases between them. The CDR3 loop spans 13 amino acids. CDR1 is SGHRS, CDR2 YFSETQ, per germline. The CDR3 is CASSFGGANVLTF. The DNA of the CDR3 is TGCGCCAGCAGCTTTGGCGGGGCCAACGTCCTGACTTTC.

The chain joins TRBV10-3 to TRBJ2-7; 9 bases match TRBD2. The germline CDR1 and CDR2 sequences are ENHRY and SYGVKD. After removal of 11 bases from V and 0 bases from J, the junction contained 11 bases not matched to a gene. This CDR3 has 15 residues. The CDR3 region is CAAQGGGGASYEQYF. Written as DNA, the CDR3 is TGTGCCGCCCAAGGTGGCGGGGGGGCCTCCTACGAGCAGTACTTC.

In its sample, this clone was seen once. This chain joins TRBV7-8 and TRBJ2-5; D may be TRBD1 (6 bases). This CDR3 has 15 amino acids. In germline, CDR1 is SGHVS, CDR2 FQNEAQ. V was pared by 5 bases and J by 3 bases, with 16 bases between. CDR3 nucleotides: TGTGCCAGCAGCCTGCTACAGGGTGTGGAAGAGACCCAGTACTTC. This sequence encodes CASSLLQGVEETQYF. Full variable domain (outside the CDR3, taken from reference TRBV7-8 and TRBJ2-5): GAGVSQSPRYKVAKRGQDVALRCDPISGHVSLFWYQQALGQGPEFLTYFQNEAQLDKSGLPSDRFFAERPEGSVSTLKIQRTQQEDSAVYLCASSLLQGVEETQYFGPGTRLLVL.

This clone showed up just once. V gene TRBV5-8 combines with J gene TRBJ1-1; unclear D gene. The CDR3 is made up of 12 amino acids. Trimming pared 6 bases from V and 0 bases from J, leaving 6 bases between. Germline CDR1 and CDR2: SGHTS and YDEGEE. The CDR3 nucleotides read TGTGCCAGCAACAACCTGAACACTGAAGCTTTCTTT. Amino acids: CASNNLNTEAFF.

V is TRBV10-1 and J is TRBJ1-2, with D possibly matching TRBD1 (6 bases). Germline V gene sequence: CDR1 WNHNN, CDR2 SYGVQD (reference sequence). This CDR3 region has 18 residues. Trimming stripped 6 bases from V and 0 bases from J, with 23 bases between. The CDR3, as DNA: TGCGCCAGCAGGGTACCCACTTGGACAGCGGAAGCTAACTATGGCTACACCTTC. The encoded protein is CASRVPTWTAEANYGYTF.

The CDR3 reads CASSSLLAGGPQYF. The CDR3 nucleotides are TGTGCCAGCAGCTCCTTGCTAGCGGGGGGGCCTCAGTACTTC. The gene calls are TRBV9 and TRBJ2-5; 12 bases map to TRBD2. Trimming took 4 bases from V and 11 from J; bases not matched to a gene: 9. Germline assignment: CDR1 SGDLS and CDR2 YYNGEE. This CDR3 contains 14 residues. The whole variable domain, filled in from reference TRBV9 and TRBJ2-5, reads DSGVTQTPKHLITATGQRVTLRCSPRSGDLSVYWYQQSLDQGLQFLIQYYNGEERAKGNILERFSAQQFPDLHSELNLSSLELGDSALYFCASSSLLAGGPQYFGPGTRLLVL.

The DNA for the CDR3 is TGTGCCAGCAGTTTAAACTACGACCCGAGAGGGGGGGCCTATAATTCACCCCTCCACTTT. This sequence encodes CASSLNYDPRGGAYNSPLHF. The rearrangement uses TRBV28 and TRBJ1-6; a weak D match, TRBD1 (6 bases). CDR3 length equals 20 residues. Germline V gene lookup returns CDR1 MDHEN and CDR2 SYDVKM. Trimming cost V 2 bases and J 2 bases, with 22 bases left between them.

This chain links TRBV21-1 with TRBJ1-4. TRBV21-1 is a pseudogene segment. The CDR3 loop spans 12 amino acids. For the CDR3, the DNA is TGTGCCAGCAGCACCGGGAGTGAAAAACTGTTTTTT. Amino acids: CASSTGSEKLFF.

This clone was found a few times. The chain couples TRBV6-5 to TRBJ2-5; a weak D match, TRBD1 (6 bases). The ends were cut back, 9 bases at V and 2 bases at J, with 10 bases in the middle. Germline CDR1 reads MNHEY; CDR2 reads SVGAGI. The CDR3 length is 12 residues. The DNA of the CDR3 is TGTGCCAGTGGAGGACAGCAAGAGACCCAGTACTTC. Protein sequence: CASGGQQETQYF.

The V call is TRBV11-2, the J call TRBJ2-5, with D possibly matching TRBD1 (6 bases). The CDR3 contains 15 residues. Germline V gene data show CDR1 as SGHAT and CDR2 as FQNNGV. V was trimmed by 5 bases and J by 6 bases, leaving 19 bases between them. Here the CDR3 reads CASSPTTGYVKTQYF. CDR3 bases: TGTGCCAGCAGCCCAACCACAGGGTATGTCAAGACCCAGTACTTC.